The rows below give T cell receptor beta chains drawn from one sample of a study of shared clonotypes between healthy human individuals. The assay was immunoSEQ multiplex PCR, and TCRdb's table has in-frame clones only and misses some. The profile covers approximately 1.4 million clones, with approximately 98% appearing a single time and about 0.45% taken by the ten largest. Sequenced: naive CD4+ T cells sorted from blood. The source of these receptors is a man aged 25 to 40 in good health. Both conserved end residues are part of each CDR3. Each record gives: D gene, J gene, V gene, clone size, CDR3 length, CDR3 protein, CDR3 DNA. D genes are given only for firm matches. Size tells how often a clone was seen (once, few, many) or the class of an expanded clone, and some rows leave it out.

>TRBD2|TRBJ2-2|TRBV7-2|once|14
CATAGLAVTGELFF
TGTGCCACTGCGGGACTAGCAGTAACCGGGGAGCTGTTTTTT
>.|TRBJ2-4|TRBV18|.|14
CASSPPGTKNIQYF
TGTGCCAGCTCACCACCGGGGACCAAAAACATTCAGTACTTC
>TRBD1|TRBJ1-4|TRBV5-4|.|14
CASGRQGTDEKLFF
TGTGCCAGCGGGAGACAGGGGACAGATGAAAAACTGTTTTTT
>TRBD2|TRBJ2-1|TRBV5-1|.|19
CASSSQDLGTSGMWNEQFF
TGCGCCAGCAGCTCCCAGGACCTGGGGACTAGCGGGATGTGGAATGAGCAGTTCTTC
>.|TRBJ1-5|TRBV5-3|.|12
CARPTGIQPQHF
TGTGCCAGACCTACAGGGATACAGCCCCAGCATTTT
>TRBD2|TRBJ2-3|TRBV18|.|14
CASAGLAGEDTQYF
TGTGCCAGCGCCGGACTAGCGGGAGAAGATACGCAGTATTTT
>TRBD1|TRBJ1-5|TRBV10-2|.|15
CASSSGGRSNQPQHF
TGCGCCAGCAGCTCAGGGGGAAGGAGCAATCAGCCCCAGCATTTT
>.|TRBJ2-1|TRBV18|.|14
CASSPLDHRGEQFF
TGTGCCAGCTCACCACTGGACCATAGGGGTGAGCAGTTCTTC
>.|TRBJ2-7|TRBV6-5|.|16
CASSYSTLAPYYEQYF
TGTGCCAGCAGTTACTCGACACTAGCTCCGTACTACGAGCAGTACTTC
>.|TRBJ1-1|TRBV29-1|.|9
CSVDAEAFF
TGCAGCGTTGACGCTGAAGCTTTCTTT
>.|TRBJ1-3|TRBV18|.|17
CASSPPAGAISGNTIYF
TGTGCCAGCTCACCACCGGCAGGTGCGATCTCTGGAAACACCATATATTTT
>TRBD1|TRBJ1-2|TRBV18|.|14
CASSPGTASYGYTF
TGTGCCAGCTCACCCGGGACAGCCTCCTATGGCTACACCTTC
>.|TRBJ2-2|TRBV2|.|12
CASSQYPGELFF
TGTGCCAGCAGCCAGTATCCCGGGGAGCTGTTTTTT
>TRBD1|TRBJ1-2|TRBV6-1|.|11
CAAQGAGGYTF
TGTGCCGCCCAGGGGGCTGGAGGCTACACCTTC
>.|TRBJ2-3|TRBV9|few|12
CASSVEGDTQYF
TGTGCCAGCAGCGTAGAGGGGGATACGCAGTATTTT
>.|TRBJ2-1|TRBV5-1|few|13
CASSLDSYNEQFF
TGCGCCAGCAGCTTGGATTCCTACAATGAGCAGTTCTTC
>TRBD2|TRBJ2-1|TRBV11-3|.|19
CASSRKRPSGSVSYNEQFF
TGTGCCAGCAGCCGAAAACGGCCTAGCGGGAGCGTCTCCTACAATGAGCAGTTCTTC
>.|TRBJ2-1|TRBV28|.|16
CASSPTQGRSYNEQFF
TGTGCCAGCAGTCCCACACAGGGGAGGTCCTACAATGAGCAGTTCTTC
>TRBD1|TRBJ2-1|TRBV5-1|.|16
CASGRGGSQALNEQFF
TGCGCCAGCGGACGAGGGGGCTCGCAGGCCCTCAATGAGCAGTTCTTC
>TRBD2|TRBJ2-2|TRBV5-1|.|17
CASSILRDYARTGELFF
TGCGCCAGCAGCATACTCCGGGACTACGCGCGGACCGGGGAGCTGTTTTTT
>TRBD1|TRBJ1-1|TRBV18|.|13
CASSPGRDRFAFF
TGTGCCAGCTCACCTGGCAGGGACAGGTTTGCTTTCTTT
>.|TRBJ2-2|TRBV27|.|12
CASGRGTGELFF
TGTGCCAGCGGTCGGGGGACCGGGGAGCTGTTTTTT
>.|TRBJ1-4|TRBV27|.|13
CASKPATNEKLFF
TGTGCCAGTAAGCCTGCAACTAATGAAAAACTGTTTTTT
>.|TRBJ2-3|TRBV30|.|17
CAWSLHGPPSKADTQYF
TGTGCCTGGAGTTTACATGGACCCCCTAGTAAGGCAGATACGCAGTATTTT
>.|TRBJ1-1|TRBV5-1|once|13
CASSIGTNTEAFF
TGCGCCAGCAGCATTGGGACGAACACTGAAGCTTTCTTT
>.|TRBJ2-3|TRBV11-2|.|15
CASSSLDLGVGTQYF
TGTGCCAGCAGCTCCCTGGATCTCGGAGTAGGTACGCAGTATTTT
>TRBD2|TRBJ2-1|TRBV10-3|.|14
CAISPSGIYNEQFF
TGTGCCATCAGTCCTAGCGGGATCTACAATGAGCAGTTCTTC
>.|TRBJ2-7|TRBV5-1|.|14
CASSPQTSSYEQYF
TGCGCCAGCAGCCCTCAGACTAGCTCCTACGAGCAGTACTTC
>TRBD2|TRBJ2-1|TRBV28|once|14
CASSLGTRINEQFF
TGTGCCAGCAGTCTAGGGACTAGGATAAATGAGCAGTTCTTC
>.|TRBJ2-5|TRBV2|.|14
CASSDRAYQETQYF
TGTGCCAGCAGTGACAGAGCGTACCAAGAGACCCAGTACTTC
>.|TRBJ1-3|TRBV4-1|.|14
CASSQGRTGNTIYF
TGCGCCAGCAGTCAGGGGCGCACTGGAAACACCATATATTTT
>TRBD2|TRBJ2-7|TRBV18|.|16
CASSVLEAGDSYEQYF
TGTGCCAGCTCCGTACTGGAGGCGGGGGACTCCTACGAGCAGTACTTC
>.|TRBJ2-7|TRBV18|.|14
CASSPASLGAEQYF
TGTGCCAGCTCACCAGCCTCCTTAGGGGCCGAGCAGTACTTC
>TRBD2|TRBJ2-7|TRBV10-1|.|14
CASGEGGPNYEQYF
TGCGCCAGCGGGGAGGGAGGACCTAACTACGAGCAGTACTTC
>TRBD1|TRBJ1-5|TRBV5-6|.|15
CASSTGQDAYQPQHF
TGTGCCAGCAGCACCGGACAGGATGCATATCAGCCCCAGCATTTT
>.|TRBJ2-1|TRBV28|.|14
CASTPGGNYNEQFF
TGTGCCAGCACCCCGGGTGGGAACTACAATGAGCAGTTCTTC
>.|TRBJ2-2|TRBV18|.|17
CASSLLAQVTNTGELFF
TGTGCCAGCTCACTCTTAGCTCAGGTGACGAACACCGGGGAGCTGTTTTTT